This T cell receptor beta chain was identified during a study of neoadjuvant nivolumab and ipilimumab in lung cancer (dated by TCRdb to 2020 to 2022). About the study as a whole: Nivolumab was administered intravenously at 3 mg/kg on days 1, 15 and 29, and in the combination arm ipilimumab 1 mg/kg was added on day 1 only. Of the roughly 45 patients with operable NSCLC treated in the trial, approximately 23 were randomized to nivolumab monotherapy and some 21 to nivolumab plus ipilimumab. The primary endpoint of the trial was the rate of major pathologic response (MPR) in the intention-to-treat population of each study arm. TCR repertoires in pretherapy (baseline) peripheral blood were compared with TCR repertoires in tumors resected at surgery after neoadjuvant immune checkpoint blockade. Matched pretherapy and resected tumor pairs were analyzed from seven patients, of whom four had been treated with nivolumab and three with nivolumab plus ipilimumab. General conclusions and limits of the study: No significant correlation was found between TCR clonality and pathologic tumor regression, and only one major-pathologic-response sample was available for the clonality analysis. A small number of samples underwent TCR sequencing. Resected tumors had greater TCR richness and clonality than tumor-adjacent uninvolved lung, and increases were observed in more dual-therapy-treated tumors. From pretherapy to surgery, increases in tumor T-cell richness and clonality were observed in three of three dual-therapy tumors but in only two of four nivolumab-treated tumors. TCR richness in pretherapy blood showed a positive correlation with richness in tumors resected after neoadjuvant therapy (Spearman R ≈ 0.8).

According to the study, the label for this sample's time point signals: at surgical resection after neoadjuvant nivolumab +/- ipilimumab. The samples were taken from NEOSTAR, a phase 2 randomized trial in operable NSCLC that tested neoadjuvant nivolumab or nivolumab plus ipilimumab, followed by surgery. Libraries were made using the immunoSEQ multiplex PCR assay. In the authors' own workflow: Repertoires were summarized by richness and clonality, and significantly expanded and contracted clones were identified between pre- and post-therapy samples. TCRdb provides this immuneACCESS table in a form limited to in-frame rearrangements. Some clones are lacking; in checked studies, under half of them reflect an unresolved V gene, and why the rest are absent is not known. The DNA was the basis for D and trimming; V, J and clone size are from that table. For this sample the table gives some 9,700 clones, of which approximately 71% were detected only once. The top ten hold around 7% of the sample.

The CDR3 measures 15 amino acids from cysteine to phenylalanine. Of all the DNA, just the CDR3 is kept, 45 bases in frame from base 1. This clone was found a few times. Its antigen remains undetermined. Within one base of it there is no much larger clone, and no base qualities were kept. Source: tumor tissue, taken after neoadjuvant nivolumab, alone or with ipilimumab, at or shortly before surgery. The origin of this receptor is an adult with non-small cell lung cancer. Some clones in this sample may be carry-over from other donors' samples. The rearranged chain carries TRBV21-1 and TRBJ2-3; the table assigns TRBD2, which was not confirmed against the DNA. TRBV21-1 represents a pseudogene. Here the CDR3 is given as CASNHLENSTDTQYF. The DNA sequence is TGTGCCAGCAACCACCTAGAAAACAGCACAGATACGCAGTATTTT.